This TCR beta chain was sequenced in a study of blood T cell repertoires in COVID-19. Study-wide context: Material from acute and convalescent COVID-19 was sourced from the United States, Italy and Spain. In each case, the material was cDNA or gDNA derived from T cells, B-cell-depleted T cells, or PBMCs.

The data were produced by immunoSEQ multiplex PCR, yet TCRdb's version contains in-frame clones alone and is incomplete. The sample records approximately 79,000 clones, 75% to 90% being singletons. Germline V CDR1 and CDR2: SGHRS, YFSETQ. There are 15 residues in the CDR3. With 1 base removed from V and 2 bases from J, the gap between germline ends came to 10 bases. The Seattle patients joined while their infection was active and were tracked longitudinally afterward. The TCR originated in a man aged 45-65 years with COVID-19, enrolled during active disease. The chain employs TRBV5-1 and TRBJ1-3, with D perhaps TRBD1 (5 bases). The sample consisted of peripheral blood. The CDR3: CASSLYGGTGNTIYF. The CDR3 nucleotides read TGCGCCAGCAGCTTGTATGGGGGGACTGGAAACACCATATATTTT.